One T cell receptor (beta chain) is described in this entry. Its antigen is not known. Sequenced by immunoSEQ multiplex PCR; TCRdb stores in-frame clones only, minus some. The sample has about 110,000 clones, about two thirds seen once. This record comes from a study of shared clonotypes between healthy human individuals. The CDR3 runs to 16 residues. Germline loops: CDR1 SEHNR, CDR2 FQNEAQ (reference sequence). V trimming: 2 bases; J trimming: 2 bases; junction bases outside the gene matches: 7. Notes on the study in general: Among non-shared clonotypes, generation probabilities were lower than among those shared by all four donors.

Material: memory CD8+ T cells sorted from blood. Subset of the sample: CD45RO+ cells pooled with CCR7-negative TemRA cells. The origin of this receptor is a woman aged 30 to 39 in good health. The rearrangement joins TRBV7-9 to TRBJ2-5; the match to TRBD2 covers 8 bases. The chain's CDR3 is CASSLPGREHQETQYF. For the CDR3, the DNA is TGTGCCAGCAGCTTACCCGGGAGGGAACATCAAGAGACCCAGTACTTC.